This T cell receptor beta chain was recovered during a study of cytomegalovirus exposure and HLA in healthy donors. Study findings and constraints: Most CMV-associated TCR beta chains were later found to appear HLA-restricted.

As to this clone: Its antigen is currently unknown.

The CDR3 spans 15 residues. Germline loops: CDR1 SNHLY, CDR2 FYNNEI. The J segment lost 0 bases and the V segment lost 6 bases, leaving 8 bases of the junction unmatched. The PCR contained 60 Vbeta and 13 Jbeta primers. In the original workflow: Later reanalysis found 80 million or so unique TCR beta chains, around 10 million of them shared. Repertoires were generated with immunoSEQ multiplex PCR, while TCRdb's copy carries only in-frame clones and drops some. Clonal size and the V and J genes are those of that table, whereas D and trimming came from the DNA. The data contain roughly 84,000 clones, around 68% of them singletons.

The TCR sequence derives from a woman aged 40 to 50 in good health and CMV-seropositive. The chain is built from TRBV2 and TRBJ2-7, with TRBD1 identical over 7 bases. Specimen: PBMCs. The CDR3: CASRGTGTDSYEQYF. The CDR3 nucleotides are TGTGCCAGCAGGGGAACCGGGACAGACTCCTACGAGCAGTACTTC.